The rows below give T cell receptor beta chains drawn from one sample of a study of blood T cell repertoires in COVID-19. Only in-frame clones appear in the TCRdb table, and some are missing; sequencing was by immunoSEQ multiplex PCR. Of more than 120,000 clones listed, approximately 89% are singletons. The sequencing input was peripheral blood. The origin of the receptors is a human donor in a cohort sampled during active COVID-19. Both conserved end residues are part of each CDR3. D genes are given only for firm matches. Rows give clone size only sometimes, using once, few, many, or a class for an expanded clone.

J gene	clone size	D gene	CDR3 length	V gene	CDR3 DNA	CDR3 protein
TRBJ1-1	-	-	16	TRBV11-1	TGTGCCAGCAGTACCCCCCCTGGCAGGATGAACACTGAAGCTTTCTTT	CASSTPPGRMNTEAFF
TRBJ1-1	-	-	16	TRBV11-1	TGTGCCAGCAGCTTAGGGTCAGGGCGGCAGAACACTGAAGCTTTCTTT	CASSLGSGRQNTEAFF
TRBJ2-7	-	-	13	TRBV6-5	TGTGCCAGCAGCGGCAGGAATTCCTACGAGCAGTACTTC	CASSGRNSYEQYF
TRBJ1-1	-	TRBD1	13	TRBV19	TGTGCCAGTGGACAGGGTTTGAACACTGAAGCTTTCTTT	CASGQGLNTEAFF
TRBJ2-1	-	-	13	TRBV3-1/TRBV3-2	TGTGCCAGCAGCCTAATGAGATACAATGAGCAGTTCTTC	CASSLMRYNEQFF
TRBJ2-1	-	TRBD1	15	TRBV5-6	TGTGCCAGCAGCTTGGGTTGGCAGGGGGTCTGGGAGCAGTTCTTC	CASSLGWQGVWEQFF
TRBJ1-1	-	TRBD1	14	TRBV6-5	TGTGCTAGCAGTTACGGCCAGGGGGAAACTGAAGCTTTCTTT	CASSYGQGETEAFF
TRBJ2-7	-	-	11	TRBV10-3	TGTGCCATCAGTCGACAGTACGAGCAGTACTTC	CAISRQYEQYF
TRBJ1-3	once	-	13	TRBV27	TGTGCCAGCGGATTAGAGATCGGGAACACCATATATTTT	CASGLEIGNTIYF
TRBJ2-3	-	-	15	TRBV7-2	TGTGCCAGCAGCTTAGTGGGTGGGGGCTTGGATACGCAGTATTTT	CASSLVGGGLDTQYF
TRBJ1-2	few	-	13	TRBV5-1	TGCGCCAGCAGCTTGGACGGGGACTATGGCTACACCTTC	CASSLDGDYGYTF
TRBJ1-2	-	TRBD1	15	TRBV4-1	TGCGCCAGCAGCCAAACAGGGGAAGGAGACTATGGCTACACCTTC	CASSQTGEGDYGYTF
TRBJ2-1	few	TRBD2	15	TRBV7-9	TGTGCCAGCAGGGCCCTAGCGGGGGACGTCAGTGAGCAGTTCTTC	CASRALAGDVSEQFF
TRBJ1-2	-	TRBD1	15	TRBV5-6	TGTGCCAGCAGCTTGTATGAGACAGGGGTTAGGGGCTACACCTTC	CASSLYETGVRGYTF
TRBJ2-7	-	TRBD1	13	TRBV10-1	TGCGCCAGCAGTGAGTGGACAGGGCGCGAGCAGTACTTC	CASSEWTGREQYF
TRBJ1-2	few	TRBD1	14	TRBV7-9	TGTGCCAGCAGCTTTACCGGGACAGCCTATGGCTACACCTTC	CASSFTGTAYGYTF
TRBJ1-1	-	-	13	TRBV30	TGTGCCTGGGGCAAACAGGGCAACGGTGAAGCTTTCTTT	CAWGKQGNGEAFF
TRBJ1-4	-	-	13	TRBV2	TGTGCCAGCATTCAAGGCGGGGATGAAAAACTGTTTTTT	CASIQGGDEKLFF
TRBJ2-2	-	-	17	TRBV15	TGTGCCACCAGCAGAGAGGTCATAGGCGGGAACACCGGGGAGCTGTTTTTT	CATSREVIGGNTGELFF
TRBJ2-3	-	-	14	TRBV18	TGTGCCAGCTCACCGGGCAGGAACACAGATACGCAGTATTTT	CASSPGRNTDTQYF
TRBJ1-1	-	-	11	TRBV5-1	TGCGCCAGCAGCTTGGGTCGTGAAGCTTTCTTT	CASSLGREAFF
TRBJ2-3	-	TRBD1	16	TRBV7-2	TGTGCCAGCAGCTTAGTGGGTACAGGGGGCACAGATACGCAGTATTTT	CASSLVGTGGTDTQYF
TRBJ1-2	-	-	13	TRBV7-9	TGTGCCAGCAGCCGCGACAGTAACTATGGCTACACCTTC	CASSRDSNYGYTF
TRBJ1-2	-	-	14	TRBV25-1	TGTGCCAGCAGTGAATATGGGGGGATCGGCGGCTACACCTTC	CASSEYGGIGGYTF
TRBJ2-7	-	-	15	TRBV10-2	TGCGCCAGCAAGGCCCTCACAGAGAGCTCCTACGAGCAGTACTTC	CASKALTESSYEQYF
TRBJ2-1	-	-	15	TRBV18	TGTGCCAGCTCACCAATGGGGGGCTCCTACAATGAGCAGTTCTTC	CASSPMGGSYNEQFF
TRBJ2-7	-	TRBD1	15	TRBV5-1	TGCGCCAGCAGCATTACCGGGACAGCTACTTACGAGCAGTACTTC	CASSITGTATYEQYF
TRBJ2-1	-	TRBD2	16	TRBV5-4	TGTGCCAGCAGAGGCCCCCTAGCGGGGGCCCCGGGTGAGCAGTTCTTC	CASRGPLAGAPGEQFF
TRBJ1-1	-	-	12	TRBV5-6	TGTGCCAGCAGCTTGGCCGTCGCTGAAGCTTTCTTT	CASSLAVAEAFF
TRBJ2-7	-	TRBD2	18	TRBV4-3	TGCGCCAGCAGCCAAGTACTGGGAGGGCAGAAGAGCTCCTACGAGCAGTACTTC	CASSQVLGGQKSSYEQYF
TRBJ1-4	-	TRBD1	14	TRBV6-1	TGTGCCAGCAGTGACCGGGACAGGGGACAGAAACTGTTTTTT	CASSDRDRGQKLFF
TRBJ1-2	few	TRBD1	14	TRBV5-1	TGCGCCAGCAGCCCGGGACAGGCGAACTATGGCTACACCTTC	CASSPGQANYGYTF
TRBJ2-7	-	-	13	TRBV2	TGTGCCAGCAGTGTTGGGCAGGGCTACGAGCAGTACTTC	CASSVGQGYEQYF
TRBJ2-1	-	-	11	TRBV18	TGTGCCAGCTCCACGGGCAATGAGCAGTTCTTC	CASSTGNEQFF
TRBJ2-5	-	TRBD2	14	TRBV20-1	TGCAGTGCTAGTAGCGGGGGGGCCGAAGAGACCCAGTACTTC	CSASSGGAEETQYF
TRBJ1-1	once	TRBD1	15	TRBV10-2	TGCGCCAGCAGGGGACAGGGGGGACTGAACACTGAAGCTTTCTTT	CASRGQGGLNTEAFF
TRBJ1-4	-	TRBD1	14	TRBV14	TGTGCCAGCAGCCAACGGACAGGGCGCGAAAAACTGTTTTTT	CASSQRTGREKLFF
TRBJ2-3	-	-	15	TRBV7-9	TGTGCCAGCAGGCCCATGGAGGGGTGGACAGATACGCAGTATTTT	CASRPMEGWTDTQYF
TRBJ2-5	-	TRBD2	13	TRBV12-3/TRBV12-4	TGTGCCAGCAGCCGAGCGGGGCAAGAGACCCAGTACTTC	CASSRAGQETQYF
TRBJ2-1	-	TRBD1	15	TRBV19	TGTGCCAGTAGTAGAACAGGGGGCTCTTACAATGAGCAGTTCTTC	CASSRTGGSYNEQFF
TRBJ2-2	-	-	16	TRBV5-1	TGCGCCAGCAGCTTGGTCGGTCAGGGGCACACCGGGGAGCTGTTTTTT	CASSLVGQGHTGELFF
TRBJ1-5	-	-	14	TRBV5-8	TGTGCCAGCAGCTTGTTGCGAGGGCTACAGCCCCAGCATTTT	CASSLLRGLQPQHF
TRBJ1-3	-	TRBD1	14	TRBV19	TGTGCCAGTAGTCCCCGGGACAGAAGAAACACCATATATTTT	CASSPRDRRNTIYF
TRBJ2-5	-	-	12	TRBV7-6	TGTGCCAGCAGCTTAGCCTTGGAGACCCAGTACTTC	CASSLALETQYF